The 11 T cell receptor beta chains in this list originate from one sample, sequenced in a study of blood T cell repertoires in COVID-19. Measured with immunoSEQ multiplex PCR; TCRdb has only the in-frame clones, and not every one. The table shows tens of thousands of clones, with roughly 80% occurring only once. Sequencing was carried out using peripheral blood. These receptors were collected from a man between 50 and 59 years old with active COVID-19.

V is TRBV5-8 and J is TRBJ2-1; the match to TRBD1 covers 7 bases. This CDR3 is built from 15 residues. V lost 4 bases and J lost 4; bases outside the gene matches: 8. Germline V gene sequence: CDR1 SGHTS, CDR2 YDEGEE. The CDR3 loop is CASSPGQNLYNEQFF. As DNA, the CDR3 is TGTGCCAGCAGCCCGGGACAGAACTTATACAATGAGCAGTTCTTC.

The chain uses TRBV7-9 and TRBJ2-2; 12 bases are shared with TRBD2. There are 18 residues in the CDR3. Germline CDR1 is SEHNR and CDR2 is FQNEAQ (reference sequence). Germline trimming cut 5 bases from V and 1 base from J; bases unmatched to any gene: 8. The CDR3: CASSHPSGGALNTGELFF. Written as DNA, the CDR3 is TGTGCCAGCAGCCATCCTAGCGGGGGGGCCTTGAACACCGGGGAGCTGTTTTTT.

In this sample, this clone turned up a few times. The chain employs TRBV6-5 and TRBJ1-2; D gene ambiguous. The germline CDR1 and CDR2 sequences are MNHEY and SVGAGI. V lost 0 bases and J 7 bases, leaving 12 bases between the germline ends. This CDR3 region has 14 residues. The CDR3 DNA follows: TGTGCCAGCAGTTACTCGTCAGGCGTCGGTGGCTACACCTTC. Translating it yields CASSYSSGVGGYTF.

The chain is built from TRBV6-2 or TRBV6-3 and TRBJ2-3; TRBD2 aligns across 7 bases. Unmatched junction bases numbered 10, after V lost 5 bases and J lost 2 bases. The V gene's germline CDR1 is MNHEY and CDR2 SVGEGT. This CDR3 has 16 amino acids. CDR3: CASSGSGGPHTDTQYF. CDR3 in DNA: TGTGCCAGCAGTGGGTCGGGGGGACCCCACACAGATACGCAGTATTTT.

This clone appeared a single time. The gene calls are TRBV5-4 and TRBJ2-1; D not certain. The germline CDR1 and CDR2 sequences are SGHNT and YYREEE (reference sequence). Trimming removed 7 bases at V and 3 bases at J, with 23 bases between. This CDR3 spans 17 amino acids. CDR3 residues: CASAALQQSSGYNEQFF. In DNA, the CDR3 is TGTGCCAGCGCCGCGCTTCAACAGTCCTCAGGCTACAATGAGCAGTTCTTC.

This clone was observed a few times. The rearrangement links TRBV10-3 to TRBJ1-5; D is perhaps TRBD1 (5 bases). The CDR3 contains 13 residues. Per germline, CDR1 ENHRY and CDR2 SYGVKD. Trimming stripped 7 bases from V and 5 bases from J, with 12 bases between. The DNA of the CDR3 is TGTGCCATCACCCAAGGGGAAGATCAGCCCCAGCATTTT. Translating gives CAITQGEDQPQHF.

The CDR3 DNA reads TGTGCCAGTAGTATAGTAACGGGTAATTCACCCCTCCACTTT. Residues: CASSIVTGNSPLHF. This sequence joins TRBV19 and TRBJ1-6; unclear D gene. V shed 1 base and J shed 6 bases, with 7 bases lying between them. The CDR3 is made up of 14 amino acids. CDR1 and CDR2 (germline): LNHDA, SQIVND (reference sequence). The whole variable domain, filled in from reference TRBV19 and TRBJ1-6, reads DGGITQSPKYLFRKEGQNVTLSCEQNLNHDAMYWYRQDPGQGLRLIYYSQIVNDFQKGDIAEGYSVSREKKESFPLTVTSAQKNPTAFYLCASSIVTGNSPLHFGNGTRLTVT.

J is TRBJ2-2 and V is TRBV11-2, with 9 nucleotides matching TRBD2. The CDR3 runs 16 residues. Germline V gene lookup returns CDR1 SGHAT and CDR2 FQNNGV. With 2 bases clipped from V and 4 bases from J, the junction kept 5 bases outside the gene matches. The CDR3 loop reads CASSLYLRGGTGELFF. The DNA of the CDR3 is TGTGCCAGCAGCTTATACTTGCGGGGGGGCACCGGGGAGCTGTTTTTT. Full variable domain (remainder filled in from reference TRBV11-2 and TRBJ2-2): EAGVAQSPRYKIIEKRQSVAFWCNPISGHATLYWYQQILGQGPKLLIQFQNNGVVDDSQLPKDRFSAERLKGVDSTLKIQPAKLEDSAVYLCASSLYLRGGTGELFFGEGSRLTVL.

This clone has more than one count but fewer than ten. For the CDR3, the DNA is TGTGCCAGCAGCTTAGCCGGGACAGGCGATCAGCCCCAGCATTTT. The encoded protein is CASSLAGTGDQPQHF. The chain is built from TRBV7-9 and TRBJ1-5; TRBD1 matches 8 bases. J gave up 5 bases and V 0 bases, and 3 bases lay outside the gene matches. Germline V lookup: CDR1 SEHNR, CDR2 FQNEAQ (reference sequence). The CDR3 has 15 amino acids. The entire variable domain, with the rest obtained from reference TRBV7-9 and TRBJ1-5, is as follows: DTGVSQNPRHKITKRGQNVTFRCDPISEHNRLYWYRQTLGQGPEFLTYFQNEAQLEKSRLLSDRFSAERPKGSFSTLEIQRTEQGDSAMYLCASSLAGTGDQPQHFGDGTRLSIL.

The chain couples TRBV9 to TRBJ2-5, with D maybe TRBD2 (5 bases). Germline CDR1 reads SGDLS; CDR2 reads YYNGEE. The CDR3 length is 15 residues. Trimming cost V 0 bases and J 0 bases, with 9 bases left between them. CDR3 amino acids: CASSVATGYQETQYF. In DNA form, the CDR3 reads TGTGCCAGCAGCGTAGCTACGGGGTACCAAGAGACCCAGTACTTC.

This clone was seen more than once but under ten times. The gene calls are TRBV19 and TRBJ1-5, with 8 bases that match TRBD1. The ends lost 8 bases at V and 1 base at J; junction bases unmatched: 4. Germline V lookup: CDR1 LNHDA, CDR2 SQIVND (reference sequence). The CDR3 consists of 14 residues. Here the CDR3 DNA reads TGTGCCAGTTACCACAGGGGGAGCAATCAGCCCCAGCATTTT. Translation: CASYHRGSNQPQHF.